The next 30 T cell receptor beta chains were all read from a single sample in a study of Ad26.COV2.S vaccination and SARS-CoV-2 variants. Clones were sequenced by immunoSEQ multiplex PCR, and TCRdb holds only the in-frame ones, with some missing. The table includes about 350,000 clones, about 90% detected once. The input for sequencing was peripheral blood, taken after recovery from COVID-19. These receptors all come from a human donor who had recovered from COVID-19.

The chain carries TRBV21-1 and TRBJ1-3. TRBV21-1 is an annotated pseudogene. The CDR3 extends over 17 amino acids. CDR3 in DNA: TGTGCCAGCAGCAACTCGGGGTATGGGACCCCTGGAAACACCATATATTTT. It specifies CASSNSGYGTPGNTIYF.

This clone was detected once. The chain uses TRBV2 and TRBJ1-6, with D unresolved. This CDR3 is built from 13 residues. With 6 bases removed from V and 7 bases from J, the gap between germline ends came to 10 bases. Per the germline V gene, CDR1 is SNHLY and CDR2 is FYNNEI. The CDR3, as DNA: TGTGCCAGCAGGGTGGACTGGAATTCACCCCTCCACTTT. The encoded protein is CASRVDWNSPLHF.

This rearrangement joins TRBV11-2 to TRBJ2-5; D might be TRBD1 or TRBD2, each matching 7 bases. This CDR3 contains 16 residues. Trimming shortened V by 4 bases and J by 1 base, and 16 bases separated the two germline ends. CDR1 is SGHAT and CDR2 is FQNNGV in the germline V gene. The CDR3 region has the DNA TGTGCCAGCAGCTCTAGGGGGCCGGGAGGCCAAGAGACCCAGTACTTC. This gives the protein CASSSRGPGGQETQYF. Full variable domain (remainder filled in from reference TRBV11-2 and TRBJ2-5): EAGVAQSPRYKIIEKRQSVAFWCNPISGHATLYWYQQILGQGPKLLIQFQNNGVVDDSQLPKDRFSAERLKGVDSTLKIQPAKLEDSAVYLCASSSRGPGGQETQYFGPGTRLLVL.

This chain uses TRBV7-2 with TRBJ2-1; the D is unclear. The V and J ends lost 1 base and 7 bases respectively, with 14 bases between them. There are 15 residues in the CDR3. The germline V gene encodes CDR1 SGHTA and CDR2 FQGNSA. CDR3 sequence (DNA): TGTGCCAGCAGCTTAGATGGTCCGCCGAGTAATGAGCAGTTCTTC. Protein: CASSLDGPPSNEQFF.

Only one count was recorded for this clone. The V gene is TRBV6-5, the J gene TRBJ1-5; D is unresolved. CDR1 and CDR2 from the germline V gene are MNHEY and SVGAGI. CDR3 size: 14 residues. Trimming left V 2 bases short and J 9 bases short, with 14 bases between. The CDR3 DNA is TGTGCCAGCAGTTACGGCAGCGAGAGTCGGCCCCAGCATTTT. This translates into CASSYGSESRPQHF.

CDR3 DNA: TGTGCCAGCAGCTTCTTTGGAGTGGACAGGGAACCTGGGGCCAACGTCCTGACTTTC. Its protein product is CASSFFGVDREPGANVLTF. The V gene is TRBV5-6, the J gene TRBJ2-6, with 8 bases lining up with TRBD1. The CDR3 covers 19 residues. From germline, CDR1 is SGHDT and CDR2 YYEEEE. The trim removed 2 bases at V and 2 bases at J, leaving 12 bases unmatched.

This chain joins TRBV12-3 or TRBV12-4 and TRBJ1-2; weak D call: TRBD1 (5 bases). The CDR3 runs 11 residues. The ends were cut back, 11 bases at V and 6 bases at J, with 13 bases in the middle. The CDR3, as DNA: TGTGCCGGATCTGGGGGGGATGGCTACACCTTC. It yields the protein CAGSGGDGYTF.

The J gene is TRBJ2-2, the V gene TRBV9; 10 bases are a match to TRBD2. The CDR3 loop spans 16 amino acids. The V gene's germline CDR1 is SGDLS and CDR2 YYNGEE. Trimming cost V 3 bases and J 0 bases; bases outside gene matches: 2. The CDR3 DNA follows: TGTGCCAGCAGCGGCACTAGCGGGGCGAACACCGGGGAGCTGTTTTTT. Amino acids: CASSGTSGANTGELFF.

The rearrangement uses TRBV6-5 and TRBJ1-2; D is perhaps TRBD1 (5 bases). V gave up 7 bases and J gave up 6 bases, with 12 bases separating them. Germline CDR1 MNHEY, CDR2 SVGAGI. The CDR3 is made up of 12 amino acids. CDR3 amino acids: CASIWGVHGYTF. The CDR3 bases are TGTGCCAGCATTTGGGGGGTTCATGGCTACACCTTC.

The V call is TRBV12-3 or TRBV12-4, the J call TRBJ1-3; possible D gene TRBD1, 6 bases. The CDR3 length is 13 residues. With 6 bases removed from V and 7 bases from J, the gap between germline ends came to 13 bases. This CDR3 is CASRGHAGNTIYF. As DNA, the CDR3 is TGTGCCAGCAGGGGACATGCAGGCAACACCATATATTTT.

This clone was counted a single time. The V call is TRBV3-1 (or the pseudogene TRBV3-2), the J call TRBJ1-1; the match to TRBD1 covers 12 bases. This CDR3 spans 17 amino acids. Per the germline V gene, CDR1 is LGHDT and CDR2 is YNNKEL (reference sequence). Losses at the gene ends were 3 bases for V and 9 bases for J; bases not matched to a gene: 14. The CDR3 DNA reads as TGTGCCAGCAGCCAGGACCGGGACAGGGGGCGAGTCCGGAAAGCTTTCTTT. Translating gives CASSQDRDRGRVRKAFF.

The chain employs TRBV7-2 and TRBJ2-3; the match to TRBD1 covers 7 bases. This CDR3 has 15 amino acids. J lost 0 bases, V lost 4 bases, and 4 bases had no gene match. Germline lookup yields CDR1 SGHTA and CDR2 FQGNSA. CDR3 sequence reads: CASSYRGSSTDTQYF. CDR3 in DNA: TGTGCCAGCAGCTACAGGGGCTCTAGCACAGATACGCAGTATTTT.

The CDR3, as DNA: TGTGCCAGCAGCTTCATAGGGGTTGGAAACACCATATATTTT. This sequence encodes CASSFIGVGNTIYF. The chain joins TRBV7-9 to TRBJ1-3; possibly TRBD1 for D (5 bases). The CDR3 runs to 14 residues. Looked up from germline, CDR1 is SEHNR and CDR2 is FQNEAQ (reference sequence). The V and J ends lost 3 bases and 3 bases respectively, with 9 bases between them.

This chain connects TRBV6-5 to TRBJ2-7; D is unresolved. The CDR3 runs 13 residues. Trimming cost V 6 bases and J 2 bases, with 11 bases left between them. CDR1 and CDR2 from the germline V gene are MNHEY and SVGAGI. The CDR3 loop is CASSLTGTYEQYF. DNA of the CDR3: TGTGCCAGCAGCCTTACCGGCACCTACGAGCAGTACTTC.

The chain has TRBV4-1 and TRBJ1-1; 7 bases map to TRBD1. Germline V gene lookup returns CDR1 MGHRA and CDR2 YSYEKL. The CDR3 has 13 amino acids. With V trimmed by 4 bases and J by 5 bases, 4 bases remained unmatched. CDR3 region: CASSRADRTEAFF. DNA for the CDR3: TGCGCCAGCAGCCGAGCGGACAGGACTGAAGCTTTCTTT.

DNA for the CDR3: TGCGCCAGCAGCTTGGATCTGGTCCGGGAGACCCAGTACTTC. It translates to CASSLDLVRETQYF. This chain joins TRBV5-1 and TRBJ2-5; unclear D gene. Germline V lookup: CDR1 SGHRS, CDR2 YFSETQ. Trimming left V 0 bases short and J 5 bases short, with 11 bases between. The CDR3 is 14 residues long.

The chain links TRBV6-5 to TRBJ2-7, with 7 positions matching TRBD1. V shed 6 bases, J shed 3 bases, and the junction held 5 bases outside the gene matches. CDR3 length: 13 residues. Germline V gene data show CDR1 as MNHEY and CDR2 as SVGAGI. CDR3 nucleotides: TGTGCCAGCAGGACAGGGCCCCACTACGAGCAGTACTTC. Protein: CASRTGPHYEQYF.

The chain recombines TRBV6-5 with TRBJ1-1, with a possible D match to TRBD1 (5 bases). This CDR3 spans 13 amino acids. The V gene's germline CDR1 is MNHEY and CDR2 SVGAGI. V lost 8 bases to trimming and J lost 1 base, with 11 bases between them. CDR3 coding DNA: TGTGCCAGCGGGGGGGACCGGAACACTGAAGCTTTCTTT. It codes for CASGGDRNTEAFF.

This chain links TRBV7-9 with TRBJ2-7; D is unresolved. Per the germline V gene, CDR1 is SEHNR and CDR2 is FQNEAQ (reference sequence). V lost 2 bases and J lost 2, with 13 bases in between. This CDR3 has 15 residues. The CDR3 sequence is CASSLLVSGAYEQYF. The CDR3 nucleotides read TGTGCCAGCAGCTTATTGGTATCCGGAGCCTACGAGCAGTACTTC.

The chain has TRBV11-2 and TRBJ2-7; perhaps TRBD2 as D (5 bases). Germline V gene lookup returns CDR1 SGHAT and CDR2 FQNNGV. The CDR3 covers 13 residues. Trimming shortened V by 5 bases and J by 5 bases, and 13 bases separated the two germline ends. CDR3 in DNA: TGTGCCAGCAGCCCCGGTCCGGGGAACGAGCAGTACTTC. Translating it yields CASSPGPGNEQYF.

In DNA, the CDR3 is TGTGCCAGCAGGACCACAGGGTTCATGAACACTGAAGCTTTCTTT. As protein: CASRTTGFMNTEAFF. The rearrangement joins TRBV6-5 to TRBJ1-1; tentatively, D is TRBD1 (6 bases). V lost 6 bases and J lost 0, with 14 bases in between. Germline CDR1 MNHEY, CDR2 SVGAGI. The CDR3 spans 15 residues.

V is TRBV6-5 and J is TRBJ1-6; D unclear. The CDR3 consists of 15 residues. Germline loops: CDR1 MNHEY, CDR2 SVGAGI. With 5 bases removed from V and 3 bases from J, the gap between germline ends came to 11 bases. In nucleotides, the CDR3 is TGTGCCAGCAGTCTCTCCCGGAACTATAATTCACCCCTCCACTTT. This gives the protein CASSLSRNYNSPLHF.

This chain connects TRBV20-1 to TRBJ1-1; TRBD1 might be the D (6 bases). Trimming pared 3 bases from V and 0 bases from J, leaving 11 bases between. CDR1 and CDR2 from the germline V gene are DFQATT and SNEGSKA (reference sequence). The CDR3 loop spans 14 amino acids. The CDR3 nucleotides read TGCAGTGCTAGTCCAGCAGGGGTGAACACTGAAGCTTTCTTT. This encodes CSASPAGVNTEAFF.

The J gene is TRBJ1-1, the V gene TRBV27; 7 bases match TRBD1. CDR3 length: 16 residues. Trimming cost V 7 bases and J 0 bases; bases outside gene matches: 11. Germline V gene sequence: CDR1 MNHEY, CDR2 SMNVEV (reference sequence). CDR3 bases: TGTGCCAGCACTTCACAGGCAGGGGGGTTGAACACTGAAGCTTTCTTT. It codes for CASTSQAGGLNTEAFF.

V is TRBV7-9 and J is TRBJ2-7; TRBD1 matches 7 bases. In germline, CDR1 is SEHNR, CDR2 FQNEAQ (reference sequence). There are 15 residues in the CDR3. The V and J ends lost 7 bases and 0 bases, in that order; junction bases with no gene match: 9. CDR3 protein: CASTDVRGSSYEQYF. CDR3 in DNA: TGTGCCAGCACCGACGTCAGGGGGAGCTCCTACGAGCAGTACTTC. Variable domain in full (rest from reference TRBV7-9 and TRBJ2-7): DTGVSQNPRHKITKRGQNVTFRCDPISEHNRLYWYRQTLGQGPEFLTYFQNEAQLEKSRLLSDRFSAERPKGSFSTLEIQRTEQGDSAMYLCASTDVRGSSYEQYFGPGTRLTVT.

The sample holds one count of this clone. The V call is TRBV19, the J call TRBJ1-1; D gene ambiguous. This CDR3 region has 14 residues. V lost 7 bases, J lost 3 bases, and 15 bases lay in between. Germline V gene lookup returns CDR1 LNHDA and CDR2 SQIVND (reference sequence). The CDR3 region is CASNGRTTYTEAFF. The CDR3 DNA reads TGTGCCAGTAACGGACGGACGACCTACACTGAAGCTTTCTTT.

The chain couples TRBV5-1 to TRBJ2-3; 7 nucleotides line up with TRBD1. Germline V gene lookup returns CDR1 SGHRS and CDR2 YFSETQ. This CDR3 contains 16 residues. Germline trimming cut 4 bases from V and 3 bases from J; bases unmatched to any gene: 11. DNA for the CDR3: TGCGCCAGCAGCCCAAACTTAGGGGGCAGGACAGATACGCAGTATTTT. Translation gives CASSPNLGGRTDTQYF.

V is TRBV6-5 and J is TRBJ2-5, with TRBD1 matching 7 bases. Germline V gene lookup returns CDR1 MNHEY and CDR2 SVGAGI. The CDR3 length is 14 residues. The junction had 8 bases not matched to a gene; V was cut back by 6 bases and J by 4 bases. CDR3 DNA: TGTGCCAGCAGCCCGACAGGGAGCGGAGAGACCCAGTACTTC. It encodes CASSPTGSGETQYF.

The chain links TRBV9 to TRBJ2-3; 10 bases are a match to TRBD1. Trimming took 3 bases from V and 1 from J; bases not matched to a gene: 5. CDR1 SGDLS and CDR2 YYNGEE come from the germline V gene. The CDR3 extends over 16 amino acids. The CDR3 DNA follows: TGTGCCAGCAGCGGCCTGACAGGGGGCGGCACAGATACGCAGTATTTT. Encoded protein: CASSGLTGGGTDTQYF. The full variable domain, its missing parts supplied by reference TRBV9 and TRBJ2-3, is DSGVTQTPKHLITATGQRVTLRCSPRSGDLSVYWYQQSLDQGLQFLIQYYNGEERAKGNILERFSAQQFPDLHSELNLSSLELGDSALYFCASSGLTGGGTDTQYFGPGTRLTVL.

The rearrangement joins TRBV27 to TRBJ2-1; D might be TRBD1 (6 bases). The CDR3 sequence is 13 residues long. The germline V and J ends were trimmed by 5 bases and 5 bases, with 10 bases remaining between them. Germline V gene sequence: CDR1 MNHEY, CDR2 SMNVEV (reference sequence). The CDR3 DNA reads TGTGCCAGCAGTCACGGACAGAACAATGAGCAGTTCTTC. Residues: CASSHGQNNEQFF.